This T cell receptor (beta chain) was sequenced during a study of metastatic and nonmetastatic thyroid tumors. Study-level background: The authors compared repertoires across blood and tumor or nodule tissue from malignant and benign thyroid patients. Study-level results: Significantly higher TCR beta diversity was reportedly seen in malignant thyroid tumors than benign nodules, in blood and tumor.

Per germline, CDR1 MDHEN and CDR2 SYDVKM. The CDR3 spans 12 residues. Trimming shortened V by 5 bases and J by 8 bases, and 10 bases separated the two germline ends. This clone has at least ten counts. Its antigen is not identified. Per the original data handling: CDR3 differences across clinicopathological groups were used to build a distant-metastasis classifier for papillary thyroid cancer. TCRdb called clones again from the PCR reads with MiXCR. These V and J calls are TCRdb output, not the study's own analysis. The data contain fewer than 30,000 clones, under 15% of them singletons. All patients reached thyroid surgery having received no treatment beforehand.

This clonotype was obtained from a female donor with papillary thyroid cancer or a benign thyroid nodule (not recorded which). Some clones in this sample may be carry-over from other donors' samples. The material sequenced was blood. The chain is built from TRBV28 and TRBJ1-5; D is undetermined. CDR3 DNA: TGTGCCAGCAGTGGACCGTTGGAGCCCCAGCATTTT. Translating it yields CASSGPLEPQHF.